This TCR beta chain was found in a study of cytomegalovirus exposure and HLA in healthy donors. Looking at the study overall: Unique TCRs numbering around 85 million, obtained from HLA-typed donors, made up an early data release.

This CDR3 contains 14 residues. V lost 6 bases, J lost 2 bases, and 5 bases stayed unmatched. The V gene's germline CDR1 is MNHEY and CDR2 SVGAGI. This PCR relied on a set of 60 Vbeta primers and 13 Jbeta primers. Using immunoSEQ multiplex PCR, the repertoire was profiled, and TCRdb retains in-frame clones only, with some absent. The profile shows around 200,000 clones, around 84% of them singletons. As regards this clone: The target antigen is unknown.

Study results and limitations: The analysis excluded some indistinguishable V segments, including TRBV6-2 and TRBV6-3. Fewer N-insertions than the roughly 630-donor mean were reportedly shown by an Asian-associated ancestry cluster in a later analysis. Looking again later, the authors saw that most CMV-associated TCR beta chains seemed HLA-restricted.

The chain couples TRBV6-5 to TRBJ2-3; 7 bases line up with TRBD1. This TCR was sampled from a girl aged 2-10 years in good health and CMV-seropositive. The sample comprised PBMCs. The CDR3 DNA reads TGTGCCAGCAGCAAGGGACAGCTCACAGATACGCAGTATTTT. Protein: CASSKGQLTDTQYF.